The 25 T cell receptor beta chains below come from one sample, sequenced in a study of cytomegalovirus exposure and HLA in healthy donors. PCR employed 60 Vbeta and 13 Jbeta primers. TCRdb's table, derived via immunoSEQ multiplex PCR, lists solely in-frame clones and lacks some. The sample records about 94,000 clones, just under 80% being singletons. The source material was PBMCs. The receptor source for this set is a woman aged 40 to 50 in good health and CMV-seronegative.

V gene TRBV20-1 combines with J gene TRBJ2-7; the D is unclear. The CDR3 covers 10 residues. The V end was cut by 5 bases, the J end by 6 bases, with 8 bases between. CDR1 is DFQATT, CDR2 SNEGSKA, per germline (reference sequence). The DNA for the CDR3 is TGCAGTGCTCGCCAGGTCGAGCAGTACTTC. Translating gives CSARQVEQYF.

This clone appeared once. This chain uses TRBV5-1 with TRBJ2-7; D perhaps matches TRBD1 (5 bases). Trimming pared 3 bases from V and 0 bases from J, leaving 13 bases between. Germline V lookup: CDR1 SGHRS, CDR2 YFSETQ. This CDR3 has 15 amino acids. The CDR3 nucleotides read TGCGCCAGCAGCTCTTTGGGGCAAAACTCCTACGAGCAGTACTTC. It specifies CASSSLGQNSYEQYF.

The V call is TRBV9, the J call TRBJ1-1; TRBD1 matches at 7 bases. V trimming: 3 bases; J trimming: 6 bases; junction bases outside the gene matches: 2. The CDR3 length is 12 residues. Germline CDR1 SGDLS, CDR2 YYNGEE. The chain's CDR3 is CASSADRSEAFF. CDR3 in DNA: TGTGCCAGCAGCGCGGACAGGTCTGAAGCTTTCTTT.

V gene TRBV7-9 combines with J gene TRBJ1-6; a possible D gene is TRBD1 (6 bases). Germline loops: CDR1 SEHNR, CDR2 FQNEAQ (reference sequence). CDR3 size: 15 residues. Deletions cut 2 bases from V and 5 bases from J, with 10 bases between. This CDR3 reads CASSLRGGNNSPLHF. CDR3 nucleotide sequence: TGTGCCAGCAGCTTAAGGGGGGGGAATAATTCACCCCTCCACTTT.

The chain joins TRBV7-3 to TRBJ2-3; TRBD2 matches 10 bases. Trimming removed 1 base from V and 2 bases from J; junction bases left unmatched: 12. This CDR3 contains 19 residues. Germline CDR1 reads SGHTA; CDR2 reads FQGTGA. CDR3: CASSLRRGLAGGLTDTQYF. Here the CDR3 DNA reads TGTGCCAGCAGCTTAAGGCGCGGATTAGCGGGGGGTCTCACAGATACGCAGTATTTT.

This sequence joins TRBV7-9 and TRBJ1-2, with D unresolved. The length of the CDR3 is 14 residues. The V end was cut by 2 bases, the J end by 2 bases, with 9 bases between. Per germline, CDR1 SEHNR and CDR2 FQNEAQ (reference sequence). CDR3 amino acids: CASSLPPVNYGYTF. The DNA of the CDR3 is TGTGCCAGCAGCTTACCCCCAGTCAACTATGGCTACACCTTC.

This sequence joins TRBV19 and TRBJ2-3, with 7 bases aligning to TRBD1. The CDR3 is 16 residues long. V trimming: 4 bases; J trimming: 0 bases; junction bases outside the gene matches: 7. Germline CDR1 is LNHDA and CDR2 is SQIVND (reference sequence). CDR3 loop: CASSTFGTASTDTQYF. CDR3 bases: TGTGCCAGTAGTACTTTTGGGACAGCTAGCACAGATACGCAGTATTTT.

A word on this clone: A read error may produce the germline difference seen at one junction end. The same CDR3 arises from other DNA sequences in this sample as well. The V gene is TRBV30, the J gene TRBJ1-3; tentatively, D is TRBD1 (5 bases). This CDR3 has 13 amino acids. The V gene's germline CDR1 is GTSNPN and CDR2 SVGIG (reference sequence). CDR3 sequence (DNA): TGCGCCTGGAGTGATACAGGCGGCGGCACCATATATTTT. It specifies CAWSDTGGGTIYF.

The chain couples TRBV28 to TRBJ2-3, with TRBD2 matching 9 bases. With 5 bases clipped from V and 3 bases from J, the junction kept 6 bases outside the gene matches. The CDR3 is 15 residues long. CDR1 MDHEN and CDR2 SYDVKM come from the germline V gene. The CDR3 sequence: CASSRTSVVTDTQYF. The DNA for the CDR3 is TGTGCCAGCAGTCGGACTAGCGTGGTGACAGATACGCAGTATTTT.

The table lists this clone with a few counts. The CDR3 DNA sequence: TGTGCCAGCAGCTTATGGGCGGGGGGAAGATCTGGAAACACCATATATTTT. Its translation: CASSLWAGGRSGNTIYF. This sequence joins TRBV7-2 and TRBJ1-3, with a possible D match to TRBD1 (5 bases). Germline V gene lookup returns CDR1 SGHTA and CDR2 FQGNSA. This CDR3 region has 17 residues. V was trimmed by 2 bases and J by 1 base, leaving 15 bases between them.

The chain employs TRBV7-2 and TRBJ2-3, with 7 bases lining up with TRBD1. There are 16 residues in the CDR3. The V gene's germline CDR1 is SGHTA and CDR2 FQGNSA. J gave up 0 bases and V 5 bases, and 8 bases lay outside the gene matches. The CDR3 bases are TGTGCCAGCAGCACAGGGACAGCCCAAAGCACAGATACGCAGTATTTT. This translates into CASSTGTAQSTDTQYF.

The V gene is TRBV7-8, the J gene TRBJ2-3; perhaps TRBD1 as D (6 bases). Germline CDR1 SGHVS, CDR2 FQNEAQ. Trimming pared 3 bases from V and 4 bases from J, leaving 11 bases between. CDR3 length: 14 residues. CDR3 protein: CASSFEGGPDTQYF. The CDR3 DNA is TGTGCCAGCAGCTTCGAAGGGGGTCCAGATACGCAGTATTTT.

The V call is TRBV7-9, the J call TRBJ1-1; the D gene is possibly TRBD1 (5 bases). Germline CDR1 reads SEHNR; CDR2 reads FQNEAQ (reference sequence). V shed 0 bases and J shed 5 bases, with 16 bases lying between them. This CDR3 region has 16 residues. The DNA for the CDR3 is TGTGCCAGCAGCTTAGCTGCCCCTGGGGGGTTGACTGAAGCTTTCTTT. This gives the protein CASSLAAPGGLTEAFF.

This chain connects TRBV2 to TRBJ2-7, with TRBD2 matching 13 bases. V trimming: 5 bases; J trimming: 7 bases; junction bases outside the gene matches: 8. The germline V gene encodes CDR1 SNHLY and CDR2 FYNNEI. The CDR3 contains 15 residues. As DNA, the CDR3 is TGTGCCAGCAGTTCACTAGCGGGGGGGTTGGGGGAGCAGTACTTC. Translating gives CASSSLAGGLGEQYF. The full variable domain, completed using reference TRBV2 and TRBJ2-7, is EPEVTQTPSHQVTQMGQEVILRCVPISNHLYFYWYRQILGQKVEFLVSFYNNEISEKSEIFDDQFSVERPDGSNFTLKIRSTKLEDSAMYFCASSSLAGGLGEQYFGPGTRLTVT.

This chain uses TRBV4-2 with TRBJ1-2; no firm D call. V was clipped by 0 bases and J by 1 base, with 6 bases between them. Germline V gives CDR1 LGHNA, CDR2 YNFKEQ. This CDR3 contains 14 residues. The CDR3 is CASSQDLFNYGYTF. CDR3 bases: TGTGCCAGCAGCCAAGATCTATTTAACTATGGCTACACCTTC.

This sequence joins TRBV2 and TRBJ2-7; tentatively, D is TRBD1 (5 bases). CDR1 is SNHLY, CDR2 FYNNEI, per germline. CDR3 size: 13 residues. Trimming stripped 6 bases from V and 7 bases from J, with 16 bases between. CDR3 nucleotides: TGTGCCAGCAGGCCGAGTGGGGCGTGGGAGCAGTACTTC. It encodes CASRPSGAWEQYF.

The chain uses TRBV9 and TRBJ2-5; 11 bases fit TRBD2. V shed 0 bases, J shed 1 base, and the junction held 5 bases outside the gene matches. Germline lookup yields CDR1 SGDLS and CDR2 YYNGEE. The CDR3 length is 17 residues. CDR3 sequence: CASSVGASGGFQETQYF. The DNA for the CDR3 is TGTGCCAGCAGCGTAGGGGCTAGCGGGGGGTTCCAAGAGACCCAGTACTTC.

The J gene is TRBJ2-1, the V gene TRBV6-5; 9 nucleotides match TRBD1. Germline CDR1 MNHEY, CDR2 SVGAGI. J gave up 8 bases and V 8 bases, and 13 bases lay outside the gene matches. The CDR3 is made up of 15 amino acids. CDR3: CASGLTGGPFDEQFF. The CDR3 bases are TGTGCCAGCGGACTCACAGGGGGCCCCTTCGATGAGCAGTTCTTC.

The V and J genes are TRBV2 and TRBJ1-1, with no clear D. Per germline, CDR1 SNHLY and CDR2 FYNNEI. This CDR3 region has 15 residues. V was shortened by 4 bases and J by 7 bases, with 19 bases between the two germline ends. The CDR3 here is CASSVLPDPRGEAFF. Written as DNA, the CDR3 is TGTGCCAGCAGTGTCTTACCGGACCCCCGGGGTGAAGCTTTCTTT.

The chain links TRBV15 to TRBJ2-7, with a tentative D call TRBD2 (5 bases). The CDR3 is made up of 14 amino acids. The germline V gene has CDR1 LNHNV and CDR2 YYDKDF (reference sequence). The V end lost 3 bases, the J end lost 1 base, and 10 bases lay between the germline ends. The CDR3 DNA follows: TGTGCCACCAGCAGGGAACGGGGATCCTACGAGCAGTACTTC. Translating it yields CATSRERGSYEQYF.

The V and J genes are TRBV4-2 and TRBJ1-1; 9 nucleotides line up with TRBD1. Per germline, CDR1 LGHNA and CDR2 YNFKEQ. CDR3 length: 16 amino acids. The junction had 5 bases not matched to a gene; V was cut back by 3 bases and J by 0 bases. CDR3 coding DNA: TGTGCCAGCAGCCAGGGGACAGGGCAGATGAACACTGAAGCTTTCTTT. This sequence encodes CASSQGTGQMNTEAFF.

The V call is TRBV6-1, the J call TRBJ1-1; D gene unclear. Germline V lookup: CDR1 MNHNS, CDR2 SASEGT. The CDR3 contains 12 residues. Trimming took off 5 bases at V and 3 bases at J, with 7 bases between the two ends. CDR3 sequence reads: CASSPLYTEAFF. CDR3 in DNA: TGTGCCAGCAGTCCACTCTACACTGAAGCTTTCTTT.

The chain couples TRBV5-4 to TRBJ2-2; D remains unclear. From germline, CDR1 is SGHNT and CDR2 YYREEE (reference sequence). The V and J ends lost 0 bases and 7 bases respectively, with 4 bases between them. CDR3 length: 12 residues. The CDR3 DNA sequence: TGTGCCAGCAGCTTGGATTACGGGGAGCTGTTTTTT. This encodes CASSLDYGELFF.

The table lists this clone with a count of one. The chain uses TRBV7-2 and TRBJ2-5, with 8 bases fitting TRBD2. Germline V gene lookup returns CDR1 SGHTA and CDR2 FQGNSA. This CDR3 spans 16 amino acids. With 0 bases clipped from V and 11 bases from J, the junction kept 14 bases outside the gene matches. CDR3 in DNA: TGTGCCAGCAGCTTAGCGAGGGTAGCGGGGCCCGGGGAGCAGTACTTC. The encoded protein is CASSLARVAGPGEQYF.

The chain combines TRBV5-1 with TRBJ1-3; tentatively, D is TRBD1 (5 bases). Germline CDR1 reads SGHRS; CDR2 reads YFSETQ. The CDR3 spans 12 residues. Trimming cost V 4 bases and J 7 bases, with 9 bases left between them. The CDR3 DNA sequence: TGCGCCAGCAGCCTGGAGGGGAACACCATATATTTT. This translates into CASSLEGNTIYF. Supplemented by reference TRBV5-1 and TRBJ1-3, the full variable domain reads KAGVTQTPRYLIKTRGQQVTLSCSPISGHRSVSWYQQTPGQGLQFLFEYFSETQRNKGNFPGRFSGRQFSNSRSEMNVSTLELGDSALYLCASSLEGNTIYFGEGSWLTVV.